This TCR beta chain is from a study of Ad26.COV2.S vaccination and SARS-CoV-2 variants. Study context: The donor was enrolled in the Ad26.COV2.S arm of the COV1001 trial. Doses of Ad26.COV2.S were injected into muscle once or twice, 56 days apart. The study, taken as a whole, reports: Spike-specific TCR breadth in vaccine recipients exceeded that seen in placebo recipients.

Stated treatment: around 19 received Ad26.COV2.S at low or high dose, single or two shots; about 5 received placebo; per-sample allocation not given. All samples were drawn on day 63, counting from the first vaccine or placebo injection. Wuhan-strain spike was delivered by a replication-incompetent Ad26 vector. Turning to this clone: Its antigen is unidentified.

The CDR3 contains 14 residues. V was clipped by 5 bases and J by 4 bases, with 11 bases between them. Germline CDR1 is LNHDA and CDR2 is SQIVND (reference sequence). Libraries were prepared by immunoSEQ multiplex PCR; TCRdb keeps only in-frame clonotypes and omits some of them. The sample has around 250,000 clones; approximately 88% are singletons. The chain links TRBV19 to TRBJ2-2; D gene ambiguous. The sequence was obtained from a person between 18 and 65 years old who received the Ad26.COV2.S COVID-19 vaccine or a placebo. Sequenced material: peripheral blood, taken in a trial of Ad26.COV2.S vaccine versus placebo. CDR3 protein: CASSPRTGTGELFF. For the CDR3, the DNA is TGTGCCAGTAGTCCCCGGACGGGCACCGGGGAGCTGTTTTTT.